This T cell receptor beta chain was found in a study of cytomegalovirus exposure and HLA in healthy donors. The primer mix had 60 Vbeta and 13 Jbeta primers. The table came from immunoSEQ multiplex PCR; TCRdb's copy has only in-frame clones and leaves some out. Found here are about 190,000 clones; the top ten clones hold roughly 6.7%. Concerning this clone itself: Its matching antigen is unknown.

General study results and limits: Available immune exposure information covered CMV serostatus only. In an earlier analysis, about 87% or about 30%: the productive usage of most TCR beta V segments.

The TCR sequence derives from a man aged 30 to 39 in good health and CMV-seronegative. The specimen sequenced was PBMCs.

CDR3 DNA sequence: TGTGCCAGCAGCAAAAGGACAGGGAGATCGAACGAGCAGTACTTC. Protein: CASSKRTGRSNEQYF. The rearrangement links TRBV5-4 to TRBJ2-7; 8 bases agree with TRBD1. The CDR3 is 15 amino acids. V was clipped by 4 bases and J by 5 bases; unmatched bases: 11. Looked up from germline, CDR1 is SGHNT and CDR2 is YYREEE (reference sequence).